These 26 T cell receptor beta chains were all obtained from the same sample, sequenced in a study of T cells in Graves' hyperthyroidism and ophthalmopathy. Amplified TCR beta CDR3 regions came from RNA transcripts. A first-round RT-PCR of the TCR CDR3 used the HTBI primer set. TCRdb itself ran the multiplex PCR reads through MiXCR, one entry per CDR3 protein. The profile shows about 200,000 distinct CDR3 sequences, about 16% of them singletons. Sequencing was performed on blood. Receptor source: a man between 35 and 55 years old with Graves' hyperthyroidism.

This clonotype was seen a few times. Just one base apart from a much larger clone, this may be a read error. V is TRBV9 and J is TRBJ1-1, with 9 nucleotides matching TRBD1. V lost 4 bases to trimming and J lost 3 bases; unmatched junction nucleotides: 4. This CDR3 contains 14 residues. The germline V gene encodes CDR1 SGDLS and CDR2 YYNGEE. CDR3 nucleotide sequence: TGTGCCAGCAGCAACCGGGACAGGGACACTGAAGCTTTCTTT. Translation gives CASSNRDRDTEAFF.

The sample holds many counts of this clonotype. The chain combines TRBV28 with TRBJ2-7; 8 bases are shared with TRBD1. CDR1 and CDR2 from the germline V gene are MDHEN and SYDVKM. The V gene end was trimmed by 7 bases and the J gene end by 2 bases; junction bases not matched to a gene: 4. The CDR3 loop spans 13 amino acids. CDR3 amino acids: CASIGQGPYEQYF. Here the CDR3 DNA reads TGTGCCAGCATCGGACAGGGCCCCTACGAGCAGTACTTC. Filled out from reference TRBV28 and TRBJ2-7, the complete variable domain reads DVKVTQSSRYLVKRTGEKVFLECVQDMDHENMFWYRQDPGLGLRLIYFSYDVKMKEKGDIPEGYSVSREKKERFSLILESASTNQTSMYLCASIGQGPYEQYFGPGTRLTVT.

V and J are TRBV18 and TRBJ2-1; 12 nucleotides align to TRBD2. This CDR3 contains 16 residues. Per the germline V gene, CDR1 is KGHSH and CDR2 is LQKENI. V dropped 4 bases and J dropped 5; count of bases not matched to a gene: 6. CDR3 in DNA: TGTGCCAGCTCACAAAGTCTAGCGGGGGGGAACAATGAGCAGTTCTTC. Translating gives CASSQSLAGGNNEQFF.

At least ten counts were recorded for this clonotype. This chain links TRBV20-1 with TRBJ2-3; 8 bases map to TRBD2. The germline V gene has CDR1 DFQATT and CDR2 SNEGSKA (reference sequence). After removal of 6 bases from V and 1 base from J, the junction contained 6 bases not matched to a gene. CDR3 length: 14 amino acids. The CDR3 here is CSAPGLGGTDTQYF. For the CDR3, the DNA is TGCAGTGCGCCGGGACTAGGAGGCACAGATACGCAGTATTTT.

The table lists this clonotype with a count of one. The V gene is TRBV28, the J gene TRBJ1-1; perhaps TRBD1 as D (6 bases). Per the germline V gene, CDR1 is MDHEN and CDR2 is SYDVKM. The CDR3 consists of 15 residues. Trimming pared 6 bases from V and 4 bases from J, leaving 18 bases between. CDR3 nucleotide sequence: TGTGCCAGCAGGGGGTGGGGGGGCTTTGTCACTGAAGCTTTCTTT. Translating it yields CASRGWGGFVTEAFF.

V gene TRBV7-9 combines with J gene TRBJ1-3; 9 bases match TRBD1. Germline CDR1 and CDR2: SEHNR and FQNEAQ (reference sequence). The CDR3 contains 15 residues. J gave up 5 bases and V 5 bases, and 7 bases lay outside the gene matches. The CDR3 loop is CASSKRQGGRNTIYF. CDR3 coding DNA: TGTGCCAGCAGCAAAAGACAGGGGGGAAGAAACACCATATATTTT.

The genes are TRBV27 and TRBJ1-6; 7 nucleotides agree with TRBD1. Germline CDR1 MNHEY, CDR2 SMNVEV (reference sequence). Losses at the gene ends were 1 base for V and 8 bases for J; bases not matched to a gene: 2. The CDR3 totals 14 residues. The CDR3 spells CASSLLGTDSPLHF. The CDR3 DNA sequence: TGTGCCAGCAGTTTATTAGGGACAGATTCACCCCTCCACTTT.

The gene calls are TRBV6-1 and TRBJ1-1, with a weak D call TRBD1 (6 bases). V was shortened by 5 bases and J by 4 bases, with 17 bases between the two germline ends. Germline CDR1 is MNHNS and CDR2 is SASEGT. This CDR3 has 15 residues. The DNA of the CDR3 is TGTGCCAGCAGTCTTGGACAGACGTTAGTCACTGAAGCTTTCTTT. It translates to CASSLGQTLVTEAFF.

This clonotype was seen at least ten times. The CDR3: CASSWRGSQPQHF. The CDR3 coding sequence is TGTGCCAGCAGTTGGAGGGGGAGTCAGCCCCAGCATTTT. The genes are TRBV27 and TRBJ1-5; D is possibly TRBD1 (6 bases). Germline V gives CDR1 MNHEY, CDR2 SMNVEV (reference sequence). V was trimmed by 4 bases and J by 6 bases, leaving 10 bases between them. This CDR3 region has 13 residues.

The rearrangement joins TRBV19 to TRBJ2-1; D ambiguous. The CDR3 loop spans 15 amino acids. Trimming removed 6 bases at V and 8 bases at J, with 20 bases between. Per germline, CDR1 LNHDA and CDR2 SQIVND (reference sequence). CDR3 DNA: TGTGCCAGTAGAAAACGAGGTCCATCCGGTGATGAGCAGTTCTTC. Residues: CASRKRGPSGDEQFF.

This clonotype was counted a single time. This could be a read error, since a much larger clone is one nucleotide away. J is TRBJ2-2 and V is TRBV12-3 or TRBV12-4; perhaps TRBD2 as D (6 bases). CDR3 size: 14 residues. CDR3 nucleotides: TGTGCCAGCGCCCCCGACGTGAACACCGGGGGGCTGTTTTTT. This translates into CASAPDVNTGGLFF.

The V call is TRBV7-9, the J call TRBJ1-1, with TRBD1 as a possible D gene (5 bases). The CDR3 extends over 16 amino acids. With 3 bases removed from V and 5 bases from J, the gap between germline ends came to 19 bases. CDR1 is SEHNR and CDR2 is FQNEAQ in the germline V gene (reference sequence). This chain's CDR3 is CASSFGNVGVGTEAFF. The CDR3 bases are TGTGCCAGCAGCTTCGGAAACGTGGGGGTCGGGACTGAAGCTTTCTTT.

The rearrangement uses TRBV20-1 and TRBJ1-6; D remains unclear. V was shortened by 3 bases and J by 0 bases, with 12 bases between the two germline ends. The CDR3 is made up of 16 amino acids. Germline lookup yields CDR1 DFQATT and CDR2 SNEGSKA (reference sequence). The CDR3 sequence is CSASRRTSSYNSPLHF. The CDR3 nucleotides read TGCAGTGCTAGTCGCCGAACGAGCTCCTATAATTCACCCCTCCACTTT.

The V gene is TRBV18, the J gene TRBJ2-5, with 9 bases matching TRBD1. The V and J ends lost 2 bases and 6 bases, in that order; junction bases with no gene match: 4. Looked up from germline, CDR1 is KGHSH and CDR2 is LQKENI. This CDR3 is built from 14 residues. CDR3 in amino acids: CASSPGGQGQTQYF. The CDR3 DNA is TGTGCCAGCTCACCAGGGGGACAGGGACAGACCCAGTACTTC.

The table lists this clonotype with many counts. V and J are TRBV7-9 and TRBJ2-3, with D tentatively TRBD2 (7 bases). From germline, CDR1 is SEHNR and CDR2 FQNEAQ (reference sequence). The CDR3 is 16 amino acids. Trimming left V 3 bases short and J 1 base short, with 14 bases between. Written as DNA, the CDR3 is TGTGCCAGCAGCTTCTGGACGGGGGGCCGCACAGATACGCAGTATTTT. The encoded protein is CASSFWTGGRTDTQYF.

This clonotype was observed at least ten times. The chain couples TRBV5-1 to TRBJ2-5; D remains ambiguous. CDR3 size: 16 residues. Germline V gives CDR1 SGHRS, CDR2 YFSETQ. Trimming took 0 bases from V and 11 from J, leaving 23 bases between them. In nucleotides, the CDR3 is TGCGCCAGCAGCTTGGGTAGGTGGAACAGCCAAGAGGAGCAGTACTTC. This translates into CASSLGRWNSQEEQYF.

This clonotype was detected a few times. This chain connects TRBV29-1 to TRBJ2-2; TRBD2 might be the D (6 bases). In germline, CDR1 is SQVTM, CDR2 ANQGSEA. There are 11 residues in the CDR3. CDR3 amino acids: CSIRETGELFF. CDR3 nucleotide sequence: TGCAGTATACGGGAGACCGGGGAGCTGTTTTTT.

This chain joins TRBV6-1 and TRBJ1-2; 8 bases fit TRBD1. CDR1 is MNHNS, CDR2 SASEGT, per germline. Trimming cost V 5 bases and J 6 bases; bases outside gene matches: 14. The CDR3 contains 16 residues. The CDR3 region is CASSRGQVFFPDGYTF. As DNA, the CDR3 is TGTGCCAGCAGTCGGGGACAGGTCTTTTTTCCAGATGGCTACACCTTC.

The chain recombines TRBV5-1 with TRBJ2-7; possible D gene TRBD2, 5 bases. The germline gives CDR1 SGHRS, CDR2 YFSETQ. The CDR3 is made up of 12 amino acids. V dropped 5 bases and J dropped 3 bases, with 9 bases sitting between them. The CDR3 protein is CASSTGDYEQYF. The CDR3 nucleotides read TGCGCCAGCAGTACCGGGGACTACGAGCAGTACTTC.

V usage is TRBV7-9 and J usage is TRBJ2-2; D unresolved. CDR1 is SEHNR, CDR2 FQNEAQ, per germline (reference sequence). V was cut by 2 bases and J by 10 bases, with 8 bases left in between. The CDR3 has 12 residues. CDR3: CASSLMQEELFF. In nucleotides, the CDR3 is TGTGCCAGCAGCTTAATGCAGGAGGAGCTGTTTTTT.

About this clonotype: This could be a read error, since a much larger clone is one nucleotide away. The chain couples TRBV12-3 or TRBV12-4 to TRBJ1-1, with D tentatively TRBD1 (5 bases). Trimming removed 1 base from V and 4 bases from J, with 10 bases in between. The CDR3 covers 14 residues. CDR3 bases: TGTGCCAGCAGTTTAGGGGGCCTGAGCACTGAAGCTTTCTTT. Its protein is CASSLGGLSTEAFF.

The chain combines TRBV2 with TRBJ1-6; 7 nucleotides align to TRBD1. Germline values: CDR1 SNHLY, CDR2 FYNNEI. Germline trimming cut 10 bases from V and 6 bases from J; bases unmatched to any gene: 6. The CDR3 runs 13 residues. The CDR3 is CATWDSPNSPLHF. CDR3 coding DNA: TGTGCCACGTGGGACAGCCCTAATTCACCCCTCCACTTT.

Many counts were recorded for this clonotype. The chain links TRBV7-2 to TRBJ1-2; a possible D gene is TRBD1 (6 bases). The CDR3 has 15 amino acids. The V gene's germline CDR1 is SGHTA and CDR2 FQGNSA. The V end lost 1 base, the J end lost 7 bases, and 16 bases lay between the germline ends. CDR3 DNA sequence: TGTGCCAGCAGCTTAGATCCGGCAGGGGTTCTTGGCTACACCTTC. Translated, it gives CASSLDPAGVLGYTF.

About this clonotype itself: A much larger clone is a single base away; this may be a read error. This chain connects TRBV9 to TRBJ2-5; 9 bases agree with TRBD1. The CDR3 extends over 14 amino acids. The germline V gene encodes CDR1 SGDLS and CDR2 YYNGEE. The CDR3 is CASIVGQGRETQYF. For the CDR3, the DNA is TGTGCCAGCATCGTAGGACAGGGGAGAGAGACCCAGTACTTC.

Many counts were recorded for this clonotype. V usage is TRBV20-1 and J usage is TRBJ1-1; the match to TRBD1 covers 7 bases. The CDR3 has 13 residues. Germline V CDR1 and CDR2: DFQATT, SNEGSKA (reference sequence). The junction had 9 bases not matched to a gene; V was cut back by 4 bases and J by 7 bases. CDR3 DNA: TGCAGTGCTAAGGACAGGAGGACACTTGAAGCTTTCTTT. Protein: CSAKDRRTLEAFF.

This chain links TRBV4-3 with TRBJ1-4, with D possibly being TRBD1 (5 bases). The V end was cut by 1 base, the J end by 4 bases, with 13 bases between. CDR3 length: 16 residues. CDR1 is LGHNA, CDR2 YSLEER, per germline. Here the CDR3 reads CASSQGERGDNEKLFF. Here the CDR3 DNA reads TGCGCCAGCAGCCAAGGGGAGAGGGGAGATAATGAAAAACTGTTTTTT.